One and the same sample provided the 26 T cell receptor beta chains below, sequenced in a study of OX40 agonist ivuxolimab in advanced cancers. The data were produced by immunoSEQ multiplex PCR, yet TCRdb's version contains in-frame clones alone and is incomplete. The sample records 55,000 to 85,000 clones, 70% to 90% being singletons. The sequencing here drew on CD4+ or CD8+ T cells sorted from blood, taken in a trial of the OX40 agonist ivuxolimab. These receptors all stem from an adult with an advanced solid tumor such as melanoma, head and neck, liver or kidney cancer.

The chain has TRBV9 and TRBJ2-7; either TRBD1 or TRBD2 may supply D (5 bases each). The CDR3 is 14 residues long. Trimming took off 2 bases at V and 2 bases at J, with 11 bases between the two ends. CDR1 and CDR2 from the germline V gene are SGDLS and YYNGEE. The CDR3 protein is CASSVWDGAYEQYF. As DNA, the CDR3 is TGTGCCAGCAGCGTCTGGGACGGCGCCTACGAGCAGTACTTC. Full variable domain (outside the CDR3, taken from reference TRBV9 and TRBJ2-7): DSGVTQTPKHLITATGQRVTLRCSPRSGDLSVYWYQQSLDQGLQFLIQYYNGEERAKGNILERFSAQQFPDLHSELNLSSLELGDSALYFCASSVWDGAYEQYFGPGTRLTVT.

The gene calls are TRBV5-6 and TRBJ1-1; D ambiguous. Between the trimmed V and J ends, which lost 1 base and 6 bases, there was a span of 7 bases. CDR3 length: 12 residues. CDR1 is SGHDT and CDR2 is YYEEEE in the germline V gene. The CDR3: CASSLYGAEAFF. In DNA form, the CDR3 reads TGTGCCAGCAGCTTGTACGGGGCTGAAGCTTTCTTT.

J is TRBJ1-6 and V is TRBV6-4, with D tentatively TRBD1 (6 bases). Trimming stripped 4 bases from V and 10 bases from J, with 17 bases between. Per germline, CDR1 MRHNA and CDR2 SNTAGT. The CDR3 sequence is 15 residues long. DNA for the CDR3: TGTGCCAGCAGTGTTTCTATACAGGGCGGATCACCCCTCCACTTT. Protein product: CASSVSIQGGSPLHF.

CDR3 coding DNA: TGCGCCAGCAGCCAAGATAGGGCGGCGGGAAGGGGCACAGATACGCAGTATTTT. This gives the protein CASSQDRAAGRGTDTQYF. This chain connects TRBV4-1 to TRBJ2-3; D might be TRBD2 (6 bases). Looked up from germline, CDR1 is MGHRA and CDR2 is YSYEKL. V was clipped by 0 bases and J by 1 base, with 17 bases between them. This CDR3 region has 18 residues.

V gene TRBV7-2 combines with J gene TRBJ1-2; D not certain. V was clipped by 5 bases and J by 2 bases, with 9 bases between them. CDR1 is SGHTA, CDR2 FQGNSA, per germline. CDR3 length: 13 amino acids. In DNA form, the CDR3 reads TGTGCCAGCAGCGAGGAGACCAACTATGGCTACACCTTC. This translates into CASSEETNYGYTF.

V is TRBV7-3 and J is TRBJ1-1; a weak D match, TRBD1 (5 bases). This CDR3 region has 16 residues. Germline loops: CDR1 SGHTA, CDR2 FQGTGA. Trimming stripped 9 bases from V and 0 bases from J, with 20 bases between. As DNA, the CDR3 is TGTGCCAGGGGCTTAAGTGAGACAGACCTGAACACTGAAGCTTTCTTT. Protein: CARGLSETDLNTEAFF. The full variable domain, with the rest looked up from reference TRBV7-3 and TRBJ1-1, is GAGVSQTPSNKVTEKGKYVELRCDPISGHTALYWYRQSLGQGPEFLIYFQGTGAADDSGLPNDRFFAVRPEGSVSTLKIQRTERGDSAVYLCARGLSETDLNTEAFFGQGTRLTVV.

This clone has a handful of counts. The chain is built from TRBV5-1 and TRBJ1-1, with 9 nucleotides matching TRBD1. With 4 bases clipped from V and 4 bases from J, the junction kept 5 bases outside the gene matches. CDR1 is SGHRS, CDR2 YFSETQ, per germline. The CDR3 totals 14 residues. CDR3 nucleotide sequence: TGCGCCAGCAGCAAGACAGGGGGGAGCACTGAAGCTTTCTTT. Translation gives CASSKTGGSTEAFF.

Notes on this clone: The same CDR3 is also encoded by other DNA sequences in this sample. The chain recombines TRBV7-9 with TRBJ1-5; D is perhaps TRBD1 (6 bases). The CDR3 consists of 14 residues. Germline V gives CDR1 SEHNR, CDR2 FQNEAQ (reference sequence). V shed 5 bases and J shed 7 bases, with 15 bases lying between them. CDR3 DNA: TGTGCCAGCAGCGCGACAGGTGGAGGGCAGCCCCAGCATTTT. Translation gives CASSATGGGQPQHF.

The chain links TRBV5-5 to TRBJ2-1; D gene uncertain. With 4 bases removed from V and 6 bases from J, the gap between germline ends came to 5 bases. The CDR3 extends over 11 amino acids. Germline CDR1 reads SGHKS; CDR2 reads YYEKEE (reference sequence). The CDR3: CASSPPNEQFF. The CDR3 DNA reads as TGTGCCAGCAGCCCCCCCAATGAGCAGTTCTTC.

The chain employs TRBV2 and TRBJ1-5; D remains ambiguous. The CDR3 extends over 15 amino acids. Trimming removed 4 bases at V and 0 bases at J, with 10 bases between. The germline CDR1 and CDR2 sequences are SNHLY and FYNNEI. The CDR3: CASSGAVNSNQPQHF. The CDR3 bases are TGTGCCAGCAGTGGTGCCGTTAATAGCAATCAGCCCCAGCATTTT.

The chain carries TRBV5-6 and TRBJ2-7; D remains ambiguous. The V gene lost 1 base and the J gene lost 2 bases, with 10 bases spanning the gap. CDR3 size: 14 residues. The germline V gene encodes CDR1 SGHDT and CDR2 YYEEEE. In nucleotides, the CDR3 is TGTGCCAGCAGCTTGCTACAGAGGCCCTACGAGCAGTACTTC. Amino acid sequence: CASSLLQRPYEQYF.

The genes are TRBV25-1 and TRBJ1-6, with TRBD1 as a possible D gene (5 bases). CDR3 size: 16 residues. Per germline, CDR1 MGHDK and CDR2 SYGVNS. V was shortened by 2 bases and J by 7 bases, with 15 bases between the two germline ends. This CDR3 is CASSENRITLNSPLHF. The CDR3 DNA reads TGTGCCAGCAGTGAAAACAGGATTACTTTAAATTCACCCCTCCACTTT.

This sequence joins TRBV27 and TRBJ1-6, with D maybe TRBD1 (6 bases). There are 14 residues in the CDR3. CDR1 is MNHEY, CDR2 SMNVEV, per germline (reference sequence). Trimming cost V 2 bases and J 6 bases, with 8 bases left between them. CDR3 sequence (DNA): TGTGCCAGCAGTTTAGGGGGGCTTAATTCACCCCTCCACTTT. Translating gives CASSLGGLNSPLHF.

This chain connects TRBV7-9 to TRBJ2-1; 11 bases match TRBD1. The V and J ends lost 7 bases and 8 bases, in that order; junction bases with no gene match: 13. Germline values: CDR1 SEHNR, CDR2 FQNEAQ (reference sequence). CDR3 length: 16 residues. In nucleotides, the CDR3 is TGTGCCAGCACAACAGGGATTTCGGGACAGGGGGATGAGCAGTTCTTC. Encoded protein: CASTTGISGQGDEQFF.

The rearrangement joins TRBV10-3 to TRBJ1-1; a weak D match, TRBD1 (6 bases). CDR1 ENHRY and CDR2 SYGVKD come from the germline V gene. This CDR3 is built from 13 residues. Deletions cut 8 bases from V and 2 bases from J, with 12 bases between. CDR3 protein: CAIRTADNTEAFF. The CDR3 DNA reads TGTGCCATCCGGACAGCAGATAACACTGAAGCTTTCTTT.

V usage is TRBV7-2 and J usage is TRBJ1-1; tentatively, D is TRBD1 (5 bases). The CDR3 has 11 residues. The V end was cut by 6 bases, the J end by 7 bases, with 9 bases between. CDR1 is SGHTA, CDR2 FQGNSA, per germline. Here the CDR3 reads CASSWGGEAFF. The DNA for the CDR3 is TGTGCCAGCAGTTGGGGCGGTGAAGCTTTCTTT.

The V call is TRBV7-9, the J call TRBJ1-2; perhaps TRBD1 as D (5 bases). Germline V gene data show CDR1 as SEHNR and CDR2 as FQNEAQ (reference sequence). V was pared by 7 bases and J by 7 bases, with 16 bases between. The CDR3 spans 13 residues. The CDR3 region is CASISMGEGGYTF. The CDR3 coding sequence is TGTGCCAGCATCTCGATGGGGGAGGGTGGCTACACCTTC. Full variable domain (rest looked up from reference TRBV7-9 and TRBJ1-2): DTGVSQNPRHKITKRGQNVTFRCDPISEHNRLYWYRQTLGQGPEFLTYFQNEAQLEKSRLLSDRFSAERPKGSFSTLEIQRTEQGDSAMYLCASISMGEGGYTFGSGTRLTVV.

The CDR3 region is CATSPRTASTDTQYF. The CDR3 DNA sequence: TGTGCCACCAGCCCGAGGACAGCTAGCACAGATACGCAGTATTTT. This chain uses TRBV15 with TRBJ2-3; tentatively, D is TRBD1 (6 bases). Deletions cut 5 bases from V and 0 bases from J, with 12 bases between. This CDR3 contains 15 residues. CDR1 is LNHNV, CDR2 YYDKDF, per germline (reference sequence).

The chain employs TRBV9 and TRBJ1-1; D ambiguous. V gave up 0 bases and J gave up 1 base, with 4 bases separating them. The CDR3 extends over 13 amino acids. Germline loops: CDR1 SGDLS, CDR2 YYNGEE. In DNA, the CDR3 is TGTGCCAGCAGCGTAGAACGGAACACTGAAGCTTTCTTT. Translation: CASSVERNTEAFF.

This sequence joins TRBV7-9 and TRBJ2-1, with a weak D call TRBD1 (5 bases). Trimming removed 1 base at V and 9 bases at J, with 16 bases between. In germline, CDR1 is SEHNR, CDR2 FQNEAQ (reference sequence). The CDR3 loop spans 15 amino acids. The DNA of the CDR3 is TGTGCCAGCAGCTTAGATCGAGCAAGGGGCGGTGAGCAGTTCTTC. This gives the protein CASSLDRARGGEQFF.

This chain links TRBV27 with TRBJ2-7, with TRBD2 as a possible D gene (5 bases). From germline, CDR1 is MNHEY and CDR2 SMNVEV (reference sequence). Trimming stripped 6 bases from V and 0 bases from J, with 15 bases between. This CDR3 contains 15 residues. CDR3 bases: TGTGCCAGCAGCCCTCCCACGGGGAGCTCCTACGAGCAGTACTTC. It encodes CASSPPTGSSYEQYF.

CDR3 DNA: TGCGCCAGCAGCACCGGGATAGCGGGGGGCCAAGAGACCCAGTACTTC. Its protein product is CASSTGIAGGQETQYF. The rearrangement joins TRBV5-1 to TRBJ2-5, with 10 bases fitting TRBD2. J gave up 1 base and V 4 bases, and 7 bases lay outside the gene matches. In germline, CDR1 is SGHRS, CDR2 YFSETQ. CDR3 length: 16 amino acids.

The chain recombines TRBV5-1 with TRBJ1-1; TRBD1 matches 7 bases. Germline loops: CDR1 SGHRS, CDR2 YFSETQ. V gave up 5 bases and J gave up 1 base; unmatched junction bases: 8. The length of the CDR3 is 15 residues. The CDR3 DNA is TGCGCCAGCAGTCAAACCGGGACAGCGAACACTGAAGCTTTCTTT. This sequence encodes CASSQTGTANTEAFF.

This clone appeared once. This chain connects TRBV7-9 to TRBJ2-7; 9 bases align to TRBD2. The J segment lost 7 bases and the V segment lost 5 bases, leaving 21 bases of the junction unmatched. This CDR3 region has 18 residues. Germline assignment: CDR1 SEHNR and CDR2 FQNEAQ (reference sequence). The CDR3 protein is CASSLGRGRDSSLREQYF. The CDR3 bases are TGTGCCAGCAGCCTAGGCCGCGGGAGGGACAGCTCTCTGAGGGAGCAGTACTTC.

The chain recombines TRBV6-1 with TRBJ1-2; unclear D gene. Deletions cut 1 base from V and 0 bases from J, with 12 bases between. The germline CDR1 and CDR2 sequences are MNHNS and SASEGT. The CDR3 is 16 amino acids. The CDR3 nucleotides read TGTGCCAGCAGTGAAGAGGTTGGGCTATCTAACTATGGCTACACCTTC. It encodes CASSEEVGLSNYGYTF.

The rearrangement uses TRBV28 and TRBJ2-3; D unresolved. CDR1 and CDR2 from the germline V gene are MDHEN and SYDVKM. The ends were cut back, 6 bases at V and 0 bases at J, with 13 bases in the middle. This CDR3 is built from 15 residues. The CDR3 region is CASRYSGSSTDTQYF. CDR3 DNA sequence: TGTGCCAGCAGATATTCCGGGTCCAGCACAGATACGCAGTATTTT.